Presented here are 26 T cell receptor beta chains from one specimen sequenced in a study of T cell changes during pregnancy in multiple sclerosis. Generated by immunoSEQ multiplex PCR, the TCRdb table keeps only in-frame clones and is missing some. The table lists over 30,000 clones, approximately 90% of them singletons. The sample in question was CD8+ T cells from peripheral blood mononuclear cells, obtained in the third trimester of pregnancy. These receptors were taken from a female donor with multiple sclerosis, enrolled in a pregnancy study.

CDR3 sequence: CSVVGHNSGNTIYF. The CDR3 nucleotides are TGCAGCGTTGTGGGCCATAACTCTGGAAACACCATATATTTT. The V gene is TRBV29-1, the J gene TRBJ1-3; D remains unclear. This CDR3 contains 14 residues. V was pared by 4 bases and J by 0 bases, with 10 bases between. The germline CDR1 and CDR2 sequences are SQVTM and ANQGSEA.

The gene calls are TRBV6-1 and TRBJ2-6; unclear D gene. Trimming cost V 3 bases and J 0 bases, with 6 bases left between them. There are 15 residues in the CDR3. Germline-derived CDR1 and CDR2 are MNHNS and SASEGT. CDR3 region: CASSDRPSGANVLTF. The CDR3 nucleotides read TGTGCCAGCAGTGACAGGCCCTCTGGGGCCAACGTCCTGACTTTC.

This chain uses TRBV7-8 with TRBJ2-2; D call uncertain. V lost 1 base to trimming and J lost 4 bases, with 19 bases between them. CDR3 size: 18 residues. Germline V CDR1 and CDR2: SGHVS, FQNEAQ. This CDR3 reads CASSLDELTTPGTGELFF. CDR3 sequence (DNA): TGTGCCAGCAGCTTAGACGAGCTCACAACCCCGGGCACCGGGGAGCTGTTTTTT. Complete variable domain (other parts from reference TRBV7-8 and TRBJ2-2): GAGVSQSPRYKVAKRGQDVALRCDPISGHVSLFWYQQALGQGPEFLTYFQNEAQLDKSGLPSDRFFAERPEGSVSTLKIQRTQQEDSAVYLCASSLDELTTPGTGELFFGEGSRLTVL.

The DNA for the CDR3 is TGTGCCAGCACACAGACCTCTGGGGCCAACGTCCTGACTTTC. It codes for CASTQTSGANVLTF. The genes are TRBV28 and TRBJ2-6; no reliable D call. Germline CDR1 and CDR2: MDHEN and SYDVKM. The V end was cut by 7 bases, the J end by 0 bases, with 7 bases between. CDR3 length: 14 amino acids.

The chain carries TRBV7-9 and TRBJ2-7; 9 bases match TRBD1. The CDR3 consists of 16 residues. The germline gives CDR1 SEHNR, CDR2 FQNEAQ (reference sequence). V was clipped by 5 bases and J by 0 bases; unmatched bases: 8. The CDR3 loop is CASSPPGQGLSYEQYF. DNA for the CDR3: TGTGCCAGCAGCCCGCCCGGACAGGGGCTCTCCTACGAGCAGTACTTC.

The genes are TRBV6-5 and TRBJ2-5; tentative D call: TRBD2 (7 bases). V lost 6 bases to trimming and J lost 5 bases, with 16 bases between them. The CDR3 covers 14 residues. Germline CDR1 and CDR2: MNHEY and SVGAGI. The CDR3 coding sequence is TGTGCCAGCAGGGAGGGGGACTATGGCGAGACCCAGTACTTC. Protein product: CASREGDYGETQYF.

The gene calls are TRBV11-2 and TRBJ2-7, with a tentative D call TRBD2 (7 bases). Trimming cost V 7 bases and J 2 bases, with 18 bases left between them. Germline V gives CDR1 SGHAT, CDR2 FQNNGV. The CDR3 is 15 residues long. CDR3 in amino acids: CASTPNGGGAYEQYF. The CDR3 region has the DNA TGTGCCAGCACCCCAAACGGAGGGGGGGCCTACGAGCAGTACTTC.

The CDR3 spells CASSQLLAGGSGTGELFF. As DNA, the CDR3 is TGTGCCAGCTCCCAGCTACTAGCGGGAGGAAGCGGCACCGGGGAGCTGTTTTTT. This sequence joins TRBV18 and TRBJ2-2, with 12 bases aligning to TRBD2. The CDR3 extends over 18 amino acids. With 6 bases clipped from V and 4 bases from J, the junction kept 12 bases outside the gene matches. Germline V lookup: CDR1 KGHSH, CDR2 LQKENI.

This clone was observed once. V and J are TRBV6-5 and TRBJ2-5, with a weak D call TRBD1 (7 bases). The end of the DNA fits TRBJ2-7 better, so the J call may be wrong. This CDR3 region has 14 residues. Germline loops: CDR1 MNHEY, CDR2 SVGAGI. For the CDR3, the DNA is TGTGCCAGCAGTTACGGGTCAGGGGGGTACGAGCAGTACTTC. It translates to CASSYGSGGYEQYF.

The gene calls are TRBV29-1 and TRBJ1-2; D gene ambiguous. Germline V gene lookup returns CDR1 SQVTM and CDR2 ANQGSEA. This CDR3 contains 15 residues. In DNA, the CDR3 is TGCTCCTACCGGAGGACGGTGGGCCGGGGAGGCGGCTACACCTTC. Translated, it gives CSYRRTVGRGGGYTF.

This clone was recorded at least ten times. The V gene is TRBV6-5, the J gene TRBJ2-7; weak D call: TRBD1 (6 bases). V shed 5 bases and J shed 3 bases, with 17 bases lying between them. The germline V gene encodes CDR1 MNHEY and CDR2 SVGAGI. The CDR3 length is 15 residues. This CDR3 is CASSPTGGDYYEQYF. CDR3 coding DNA: TGTGCCAGCAGTCCGACAGGAGGAGACTACTACGAGCAGTACTTC.

The CDR3 sequence: CASSPLAGGPTDTQYF. DNA of the CDR3: TGTGCCAGCTCACCCCTAGCGGGGGGGCCGACAGATACGCAGTATTTT. The chain employs TRBV18 and TRBJ2-3, with 12 nucleotides matching TRBD2. CDR1 is KGHSH and CDR2 is LQKENI in the germline V gene. There are 16 residues in the CDR3. V lost 3 bases, J lost 3 bases, and 4 bases stayed unmatched. The full variable domain, in which reference TRBV18 and TRBJ2-3 provide the parts outside the CDR3, is NAGVMQNPRHLVRRRGQEARLRCSPMKGHSHVYWYRQLPEEGLKFMVYLQKENIIDESGMPKERFSAEFPKEGPSILRIQQVVRGDSAAYFCASSPLAGGPTDTQYFGPGTRLTVL.

The V and J genes are TRBV18 and TRBJ1-1, with D possibly being TRBD1 (6 bases). Trimming took 2 bases from V and 6 from J, leaving 16 bases between them. The CDR3 contains 15 residues. Germline CDR1 KGHSH, CDR2 LQKENI. The CDR3 protein is CASSPGQGRAAEAFF. Here the CDR3 DNA reads TGTGCCAGCTCACCAGGGCAGGGGAGGGCAGCTGAAGCTTTCTTT.

V gene TRBV6-1 combines with J gene TRBJ2-7; 11 nucleotides line up with TRBD1. Trimming removed 6 bases from V and 5 bases from J; junction bases left unmatched: 6. Germline V gene lookup returns CDR1 MNHNS and CDR2 SASEGT. The CDR3 extends over 14 amino acids. Written as DNA, the CDR3 is TGTGCCAGCAGCCGGGACAGGGGGACCCACGAGCAGTACTTC. Amino acid sequence: CASSRDRGTHEQYF.

The V call is TRBV28, the J call TRBJ2-7; 13 positions agree with TRBD2. The trim removed 4 bases at V and 2 bases at J, leaving 5 bases unmatched. The CDR3 contains 16 residues. In germline, CDR1 is MDHEN, CDR2 SYDVKM. CDR3 nucleotides: TGTGCCAGCAGTTGCCCCGGGACTAGCGGGACCTACGAGCAGTACTTC. Its protein product is CASSCPGTSGTYEQYF.

The rearrangement uses TRBV5-6 and TRBJ1-2; 8 nucleotides line up with TRBD1. From germline, CDR1 is SGHDT and CDR2 YYEEEE. CDR3 size: 16 residues. Trimming at V came to 1 base and at J to 3 bases, leaving 8 bases not matched to a gene. This CDR3 reads CASSLHLGQGDYGYTF. CDR3 in DNA: TGTGCCAGCAGCTTGCACCTTGGACAGGGAGACTATGGCTACACCTTC.

V and J are TRBV29-1 and TRBJ2-7; 9 bases are shared with TRBD1. Germline V gives CDR1 SQVTM, CDR2 ANQGSEA. The CDR3 covers 13 residues. With 8 bases clipped from V and 0 bases from J, the junction kept 5 bases outside the gene matches. DNA of the CDR3: TGCAGCTACCTACAGGGGGCCTCCTACGAGCAGTACTTC. Its translation: CSYLQGASYEQYF.

This clone was seen just once. The chain recombines TRBV6-5 with TRBJ1-1; tentatively, D is TRBD1 (5 bases). Germline V lookup: CDR1 MNHEY, CDR2 SVGAGI. The CDR3 is made up of 14 amino acids. With 6 bases removed from V and 5 bases from J, the gap between germline ends came to 16 bases. In DNA, the CDR3 is TGTGCCAGCAGCAACTGGGGGGTGGCGACTGAAGCTTTCTTT. Amino acid sequence: CASSNWGVATEAFF.

V and J are TRBV4-1 and TRBJ2-3; 9 nucleotides line up with TRBD2. V dropped 2 bases and J dropped 2; count of bases not matched to a gene: 5. This CDR3 is 16 amino acids long. CDR1 and CDR2 (germline): MGHRA, YSYEKL. The CDR3 bases are TGCGCCAGCAGCCAACAACTAGCGGGTTACACAGATACGCAGTATTTT. Its protein product is CASSQQLAGYTDTQYF.

The V and J genes are TRBV28 and TRBJ1-5; D is uncertain. From germline, CDR1 is MDHEN and CDR2 SYDVKM. This CDR3 has 14 residues. Trimming took off 7 bases at V and 7 bases at J, with 17 bases between the two ends. The CDR3 loop reads CASTQTGTKQPQHF. CDR3 nucleotide sequence: TGTGCCAGCACTCAAACGGGAACCAAACAGCCCCAGCATTTT.

The chain joins TRBV10-3 to TRBJ2-7; 9 nucleotides line up with TRBD1. Per the germline V gene, CDR1 is ENHRY and CDR2 is SYGVKD. The CDR3 length is 14 residues. V was pared by 4 bases and J by 4 bases, with 5 bases of the junction left unmatched. CDR3 nucleotides: TGTGCCATCAGTGCAGTGGGACAGGGTTACGAGCAGTACTTC. It codes for CAISAVGQGYEQYF.

The gene calls are TRBV21-1 and TRBJ2-1; the table calls TRBD2, which could not be checked here. TRBV21-1 is marked as a pseudogene. The CDR3 sequence is 19 residues long. For the CDR3, the DNA is TGTGCCAGCCTCAAACGGACGGCCAGCCCTAGCGGGAGTTGGGGTGAGCAGTTCTTC. Protein: CASLKRTASPSGSWGEQFF.

CDR3 DNA sequence: TGTGCCAGCAGTTTTACGGCTAGCGGGAGTCGCGATGAGCAGTTCTTC. Translating gives CASSFTASGSRDEQFF. The chain couples TRBV27 to TRBJ2-1, with TRBD2 identical over 10 bases. V trimming: 3 bases; J trimming: 8 bases; junction bases outside the gene matches: 10. The CDR3 covers 16 residues. Germline V lookup: CDR1 MNHEY, CDR2 SMNVEV (reference sequence).

The chain uses TRBV6-7 and TRBJ2-1; TRBD2 aligns across 11 bases. TRBV6-7 is an ORF, with its function uncertain. J lost 0 bases, V lost 2 bases, and 24 bases had no gene match. CDR3 length: 24 amino acids. The CDR3 loop is CASSYEGQQKPPGLADLSYNEQFF. The CDR3, as DNA: TGTGCCAGCAGTTACGAAGGACAGCAAAAACCACCGGGACTAGCGGACCTCTCCTACAATGAGCAGTTCTTC.

The chain carries TRBV7-9 and TRBJ2-7, with 13 bases identical to TRBD2. The CDR3 sequence is 14 residues long. CDR1 is SEHNR and CDR2 is FQNEAQ in the germline V gene (reference sequence). Trimming cost V 6 bases and J 6 bases; bases outside gene matches: 5. The CDR3 region has the DNA TGTGCCAGCAGTCGGACTAGCGGGGGCGGCGAGCAGTACTTC. Amino acids: CASSRTSGGGEQYF. The entire variable domain, with the rest obtained from reference TRBV7-9 and TRBJ2-7, is as follows: DTGVSQNPRHKITKRGQNVTFRCDPISEHNRLYWYRQTLGQGPEFLTYFQNEAQLEKSRLLSDRFSAERPKGSFSTLEIQRTEQGDSAMYLCASSRTSGGGEQYFGPGTRLTVT.

The chain has TRBV7-3 and TRBJ2-7, with TRBD2 matching over 7 bases. The CDR3 runs to 16 residues. Germline assignment: CDR1 SGHTA and CDR2 FQGTGA. After removal of 2 bases from V and 2 bases from J, the junction contained 9 bases not matched to a gene. The CDR3: CASSLERGRPPYEQYF. The CDR3 DNA reads TGTGCCAGCAGCTTAGAGCGGGGTCGGCCCCCCTACGAGCAGTACTTC.